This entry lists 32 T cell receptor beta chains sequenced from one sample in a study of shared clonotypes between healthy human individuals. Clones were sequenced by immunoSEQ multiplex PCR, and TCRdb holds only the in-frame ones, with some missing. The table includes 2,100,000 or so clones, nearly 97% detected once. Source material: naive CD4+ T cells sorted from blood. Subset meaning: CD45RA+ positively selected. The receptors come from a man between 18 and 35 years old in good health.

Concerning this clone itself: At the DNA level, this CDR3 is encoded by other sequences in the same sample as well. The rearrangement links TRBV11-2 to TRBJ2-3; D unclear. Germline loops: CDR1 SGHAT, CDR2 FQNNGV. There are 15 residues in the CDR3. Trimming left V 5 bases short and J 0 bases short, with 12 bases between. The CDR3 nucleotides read TGTGCCAGCAGCCTAAACGGCAGGAGCACAGATACGCAGTATTTT. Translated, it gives CASSLNGRSTDTQYF.

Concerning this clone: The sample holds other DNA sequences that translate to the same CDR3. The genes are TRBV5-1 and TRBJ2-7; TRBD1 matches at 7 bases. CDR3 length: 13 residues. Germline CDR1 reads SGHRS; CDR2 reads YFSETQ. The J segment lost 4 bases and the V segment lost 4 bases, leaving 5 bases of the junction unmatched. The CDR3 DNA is TGCGCCAGCAGCACACAGGGGCCATACGAGCAGTACTTC. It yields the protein CASSTQGPYEQYF.

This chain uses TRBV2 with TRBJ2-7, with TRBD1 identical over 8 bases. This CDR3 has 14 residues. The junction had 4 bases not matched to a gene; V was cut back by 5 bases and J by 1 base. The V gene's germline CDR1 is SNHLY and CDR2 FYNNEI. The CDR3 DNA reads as TGTGCCAGCAGTCGGGGACAGGATTCCTACGAGCAGTACTTC. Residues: CASSRGQDSYEQYF.

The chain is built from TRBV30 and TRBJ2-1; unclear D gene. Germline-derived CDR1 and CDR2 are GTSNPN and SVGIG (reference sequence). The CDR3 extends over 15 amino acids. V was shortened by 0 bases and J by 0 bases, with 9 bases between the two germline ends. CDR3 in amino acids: CAWSVRHGSYNEQFF. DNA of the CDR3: TGTGCCTGGAGTGTGAGGCACGGCTCCTACAATGAGCAGTTCTTC.

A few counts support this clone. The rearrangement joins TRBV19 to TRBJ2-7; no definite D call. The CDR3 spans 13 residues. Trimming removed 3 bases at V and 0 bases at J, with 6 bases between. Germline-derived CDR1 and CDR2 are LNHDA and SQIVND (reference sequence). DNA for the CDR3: TGTGCCAGTAGTATGGGGAACTCCTACGAGCAGTACTTC. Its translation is CASSMGNSYEQYF.

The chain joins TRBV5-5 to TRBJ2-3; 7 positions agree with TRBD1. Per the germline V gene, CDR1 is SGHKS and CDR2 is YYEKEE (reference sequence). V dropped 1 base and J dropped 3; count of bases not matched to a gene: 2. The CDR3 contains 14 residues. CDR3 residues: CASSLPGGTDTQYF. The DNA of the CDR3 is TGTGCCAGCAGCTTGCCAGGGGGAACAGATACGCAGTATTTT.

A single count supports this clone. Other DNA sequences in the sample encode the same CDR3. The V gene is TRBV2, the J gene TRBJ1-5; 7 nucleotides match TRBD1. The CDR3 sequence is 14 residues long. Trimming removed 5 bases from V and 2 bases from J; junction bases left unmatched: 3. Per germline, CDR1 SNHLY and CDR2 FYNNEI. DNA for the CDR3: TGTGCCAGCAGTCCCGGACAGGGCAATCAGCCCCAGCATTTT. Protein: CASSPGQGNQPQHF.

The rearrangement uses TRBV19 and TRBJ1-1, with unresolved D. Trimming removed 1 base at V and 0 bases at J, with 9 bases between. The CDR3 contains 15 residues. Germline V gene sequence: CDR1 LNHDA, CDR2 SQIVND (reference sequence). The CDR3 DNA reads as TGTGCCAGTAGTATAGGGGCAGAGATGAACACTGAAGCTTTCTTT. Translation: CASSIGAEMNTEAFF. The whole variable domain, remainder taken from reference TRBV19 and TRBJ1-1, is DGGITQSPKYLFRKEGQNVTLSCEQNLNHDAMYWYRQDPGQGLRLIYYSQIVNDFQKGDIAEGYSVSREKKESFPLTVTSAQKNPTAFYLCASSIGAEMNTEAFFGQGTRLTVV.

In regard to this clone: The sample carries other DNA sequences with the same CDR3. CDR3 residues: CASSLGQGKETQYF. DNA of the CDR3: TGCGCCAGCAGCTTAGGCCAGGGGAAAGAGACCCAGTACTTC. The J gene is TRBJ2-5, the V gene TRBV5-1; TRBD1 is a possible D gene (6 bases). The CDR3 loop spans 14 amino acids. Trimming shortened V by 2 bases and J by 3 bases, and 11 bases separated the two germline ends. The germline gives CDR1 SGHRS, CDR2 YFSETQ.

The chain's CDR3 is CASSPTKTSGDQETQYF. The CDR3 nucleotides read TGCGCCAGCAGCCCCACAAAGACTAGCGGGGATCAAGAGACCCAGTACTTC. V and J are TRBV5-1 and TRBJ2-5, with 11 positions matching TRBD2. This CDR3 has 17 amino acids. CDR1 is SGHRS, CDR2 YFSETQ, per germline. The ends lost 4 bases at V and 2 bases at J; junction bases unmatched: 10. Variable domain in full (rest from reference TRBV5-1 and TRBJ2-5): KAGVTQTPRYLIKTRGQQVTLSCSPISGHRSVSWYQQTPGQGLQFLFEYFSETQRNKGNFPGRFSGRQFSNSRSEMNVSTLELGDSALYLCASSPTKTSGDQETQYFGPGTRLLVL.

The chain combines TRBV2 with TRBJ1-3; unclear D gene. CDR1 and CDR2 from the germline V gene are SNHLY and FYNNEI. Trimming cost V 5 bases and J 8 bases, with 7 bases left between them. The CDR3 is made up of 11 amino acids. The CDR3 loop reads CASSQVDTIYF. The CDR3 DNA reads TGTGCCAGCAGTCAAGTCGACACCATATATTTT.

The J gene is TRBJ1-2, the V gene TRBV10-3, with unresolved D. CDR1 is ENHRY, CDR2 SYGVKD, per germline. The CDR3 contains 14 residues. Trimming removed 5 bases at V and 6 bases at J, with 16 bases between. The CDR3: CAISLGPDLDGYTF. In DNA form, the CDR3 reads TGTGCCATCAGTTTAGGGCCTGACCTTGATGGCTACACCTTC.

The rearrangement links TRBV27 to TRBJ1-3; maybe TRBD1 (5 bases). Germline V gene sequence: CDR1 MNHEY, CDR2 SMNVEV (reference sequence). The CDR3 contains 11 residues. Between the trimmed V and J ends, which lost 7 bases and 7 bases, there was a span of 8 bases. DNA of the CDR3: TGTGCCAGCACCTGGGGGAACACCATATATTTT. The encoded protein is CASTWGNTIYF.

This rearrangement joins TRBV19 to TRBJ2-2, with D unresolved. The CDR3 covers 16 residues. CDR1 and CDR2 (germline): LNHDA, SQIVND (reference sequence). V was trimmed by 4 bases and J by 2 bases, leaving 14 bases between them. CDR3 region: CASSRLIFQNTGELFF. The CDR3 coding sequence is TGTGCCAGTAGTAGGTTGATCTTTCAAAACACCGGGGAGCTGTTTTTT.

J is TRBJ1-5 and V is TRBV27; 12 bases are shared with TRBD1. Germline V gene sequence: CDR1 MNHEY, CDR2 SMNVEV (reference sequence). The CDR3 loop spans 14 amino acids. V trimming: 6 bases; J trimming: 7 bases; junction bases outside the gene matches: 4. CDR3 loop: CASSAGTGGQPQHF. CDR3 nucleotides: TGTGCCAGCAGCGCCGGGACAGGGGGCCAGCCCCAGCATTTT.

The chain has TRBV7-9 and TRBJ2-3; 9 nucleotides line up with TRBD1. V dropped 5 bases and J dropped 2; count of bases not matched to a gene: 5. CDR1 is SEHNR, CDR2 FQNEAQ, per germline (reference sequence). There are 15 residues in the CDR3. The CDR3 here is CASSPGTGNTDTQYF. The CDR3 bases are TGTGCCAGCAGCCCGGGGACAGGGAACACAGATACGCAGTATTTT.

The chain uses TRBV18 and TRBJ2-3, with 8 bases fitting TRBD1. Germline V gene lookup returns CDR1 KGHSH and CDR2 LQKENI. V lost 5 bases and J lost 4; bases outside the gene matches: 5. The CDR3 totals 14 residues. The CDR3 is CASSGSTGADTQYF. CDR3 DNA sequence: TGTGCCAGCTCAGGATCGACAGGGGCAGATACGCAGTATTTT.

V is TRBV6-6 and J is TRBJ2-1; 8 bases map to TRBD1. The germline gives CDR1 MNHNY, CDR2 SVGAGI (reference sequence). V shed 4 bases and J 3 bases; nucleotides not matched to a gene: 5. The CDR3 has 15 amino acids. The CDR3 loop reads CASSFGQGSYNEQFF. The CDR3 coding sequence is TGTGCCAGCAGTTTCGGACAGGGAAGCTACAATGAGCAGTTCTTC.

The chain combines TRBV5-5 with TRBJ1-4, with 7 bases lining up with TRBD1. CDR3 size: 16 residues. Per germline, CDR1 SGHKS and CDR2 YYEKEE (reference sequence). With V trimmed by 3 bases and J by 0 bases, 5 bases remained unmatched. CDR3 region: CASSSRGPATNEKLFF. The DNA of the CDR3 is TGTGCCAGCAGCTCAAGGGGGCCCGCAACTAATGAAAAACTGTTTTTT. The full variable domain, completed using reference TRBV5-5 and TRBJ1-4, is DAGVTQSPTHLIKTRGQQVTLRCSPISGHKSVSWYQQVLGQGPQFIFQYYEKEERGRGNFPDRFSARQFPNYSSELNVNALLLGDSALYLCASSSRGPATNEKLFFGSGTQLSVL.

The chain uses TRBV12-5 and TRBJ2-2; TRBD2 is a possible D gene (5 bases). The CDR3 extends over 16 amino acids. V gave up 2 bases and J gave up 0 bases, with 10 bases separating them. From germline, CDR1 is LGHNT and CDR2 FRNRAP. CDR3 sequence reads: CASGLRDLANTGELFF. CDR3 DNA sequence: TGTGCTAGTGGTTTGCGGGATCTCGCGAACACCGGGGAGCTGTTTTTT.

The CDR3 spells CAWSAEGTDTQYF. CDR3 DNA sequence: TGTGCCTGGAGTGCTGAGGGCACAGATACGCAGTATTTT. The chain uses TRBV30 and TRBJ2-3; D is unclear. V was shortened by 1 base and J by 1 base, with 6 bases between the two germline ends. CDR1 and CDR2 from the germline V gene are GTSNPN and SVGIG (reference sequence). The CDR3 loop spans 13 amino acids.

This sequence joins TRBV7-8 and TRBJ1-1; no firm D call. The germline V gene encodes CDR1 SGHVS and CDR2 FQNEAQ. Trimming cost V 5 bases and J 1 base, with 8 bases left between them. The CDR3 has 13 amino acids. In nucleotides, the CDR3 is TGTGCCAGCAGCCAGTTCAGGAACACTGAAGCTTTCTTT. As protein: CASSQFRNTEAFF.

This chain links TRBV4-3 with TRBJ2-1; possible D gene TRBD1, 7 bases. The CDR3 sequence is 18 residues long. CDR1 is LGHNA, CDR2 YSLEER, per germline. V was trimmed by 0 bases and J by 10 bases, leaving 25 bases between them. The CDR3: CASSQDLEEGQRFGEQFF. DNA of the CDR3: TGCGCCAGCAGCCAAGATCTAGAGGAGGGACAGCGCTTCGGAGAGCAGTTCTTC.

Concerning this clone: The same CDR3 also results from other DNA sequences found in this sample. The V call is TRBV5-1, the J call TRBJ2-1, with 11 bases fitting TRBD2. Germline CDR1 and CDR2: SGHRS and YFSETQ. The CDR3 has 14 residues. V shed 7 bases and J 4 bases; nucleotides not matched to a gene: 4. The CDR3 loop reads CASRTSGSYNEQFF. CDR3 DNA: TGCGCCAGCCGGACTAGCGGGTCTTACAATGAGCAGTTCTTC.

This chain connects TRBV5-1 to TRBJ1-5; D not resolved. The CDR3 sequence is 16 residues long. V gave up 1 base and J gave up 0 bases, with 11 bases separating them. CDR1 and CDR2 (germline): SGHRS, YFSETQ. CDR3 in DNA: TGCGCCAGCAGCTTGTGTAGAATTTATAGCAATCAGCCCCAGCATTTT. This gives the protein CASSLCRIYSNQPQHF.

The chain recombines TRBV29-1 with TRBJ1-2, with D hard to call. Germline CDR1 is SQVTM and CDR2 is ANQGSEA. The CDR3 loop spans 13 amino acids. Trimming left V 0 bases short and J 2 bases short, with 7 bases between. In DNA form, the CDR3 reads TGCAGCGTTGAAGATTCACAGAACTATGGCTACACCTTC. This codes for CSVEDSQNYGYTF.

CDR3 region: CASSLSGTSGNRELFF. CDR3 DNA: TGTGCCAGCAGCCTCTCCGGGACTAGCGGGAACCGGGAGCTGTTTTTT. V is TRBV11-3 and J is TRBJ2-2; 13 bases are a match to TRBD2. The junction had 9 bases not matched to a gene; V was cut back by 5 bases and J by 9 bases. This CDR3 region has 16 residues. In germline, CDR1 is SGHNT, CDR2 YENEEA.

This CDR3 is CASSQDRVSEQYF. The CDR3 bases are TGTGCCAGTAGTCAGGACAGGGTATCCGAGCAGTACTTC. The chain recombines TRBV19 with TRBJ2-7, with 8 bases fitting TRBD1. CDR1 is LNHDA and CDR2 is SQIVND in the germline V gene (reference sequence). J lost 6 bases, V lost 5 bases, and 6 bases had no gene match. CDR3 length equals 13 residues.

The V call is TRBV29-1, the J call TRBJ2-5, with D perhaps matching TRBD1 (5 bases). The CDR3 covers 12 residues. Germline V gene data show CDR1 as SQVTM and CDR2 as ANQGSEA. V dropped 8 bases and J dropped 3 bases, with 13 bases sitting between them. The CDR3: CSITPGKETQYF. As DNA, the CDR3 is TGCAGCATCACCCCAGGGAAAGAGACCCAGTACTTC.

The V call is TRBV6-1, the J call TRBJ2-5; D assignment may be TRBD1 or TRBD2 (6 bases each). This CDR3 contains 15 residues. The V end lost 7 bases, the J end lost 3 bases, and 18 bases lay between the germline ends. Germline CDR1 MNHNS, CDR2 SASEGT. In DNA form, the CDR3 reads TGTGCCAGCACCCCGTGGGAGAGGGGGGAAGAGACCCAGTACTTC. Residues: CASTPWERGEETQYF.

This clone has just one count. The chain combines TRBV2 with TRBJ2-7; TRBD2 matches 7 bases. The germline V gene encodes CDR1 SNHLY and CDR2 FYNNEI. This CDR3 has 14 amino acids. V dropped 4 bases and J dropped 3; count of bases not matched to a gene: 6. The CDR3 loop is CASSAVRGIYEQYF. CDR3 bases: TGTGCCAGCAGTGCCGTGCGGGGGATCTACGAGCAGTACTTC.

This CDR3 is CASSGGVSNQPQHF. As DNA, the CDR3 is TGTGCCAGTAGTGGGGGGGTAAGCAATCAGCCCCAGCATTTT. The V gene is TRBV19, the J gene TRBJ1-5; a weak D match, TRBD1 (5 bases). CDR1 and CDR2 from the germline V gene are LNHDA and SQIVND (reference sequence). The CDR3 has 14 amino acids. Trimming removed 5 bases from V and 1 base from J, with 9 bases in between.